The clone carrying this T cell receptor beta chain was counted ten times or more. The antigen is undetermined. This specimen belongs to a study of T-cell memory formation after mild COVID-19. Study-wide findings and caveats: There were some responding clones in pre-infection memory, which suggested that cross-reactive memory had joined.

CDR3 length: 11 residues. With 6 bases removed from V and 0 bases from J, the gap between germline ends came to 2 bases. CDR1 is MDHEN, CDR2 SYDVKM, per germline. TCRdb recomputed calls from the 5' RACE reads with MiXCR, one row per CDR3 protein. The sample lists 470,000 or so distinct CDR3 sequences, around 17% occurring once. The origin of this receptor is a man aged 18 to 30 who had mild COVID-19 (a few samples of this study predate the infection). Cell type and time point are not known. The chain combines TRBV28 with TRBJ1-2; D remains unclear. The sample comprised PBMCs or a T cell subset sorted from them (not recorded which). CDR3 loop: CASRTNYGYTF. As DNA, the CDR3 is TGTGCCAGCAGGACTAACTATGGCTACACCTTC.